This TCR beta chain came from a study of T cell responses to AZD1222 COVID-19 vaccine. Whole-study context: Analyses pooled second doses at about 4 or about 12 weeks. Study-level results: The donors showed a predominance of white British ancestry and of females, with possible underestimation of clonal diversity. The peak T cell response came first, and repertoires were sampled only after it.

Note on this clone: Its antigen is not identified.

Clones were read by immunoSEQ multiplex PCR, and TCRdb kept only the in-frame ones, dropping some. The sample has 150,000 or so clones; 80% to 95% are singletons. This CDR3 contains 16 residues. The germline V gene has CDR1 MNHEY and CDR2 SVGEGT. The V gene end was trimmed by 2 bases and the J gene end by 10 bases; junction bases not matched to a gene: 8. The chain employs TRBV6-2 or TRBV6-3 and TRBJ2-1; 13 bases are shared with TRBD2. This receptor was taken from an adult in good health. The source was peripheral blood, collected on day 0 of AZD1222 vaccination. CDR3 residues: CASSYPTSGGPREQFF. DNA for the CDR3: TGTGCCAGCAGTTACCCGACTAGCGGGGGGCCCAGAGAGCAGTTCTTC.